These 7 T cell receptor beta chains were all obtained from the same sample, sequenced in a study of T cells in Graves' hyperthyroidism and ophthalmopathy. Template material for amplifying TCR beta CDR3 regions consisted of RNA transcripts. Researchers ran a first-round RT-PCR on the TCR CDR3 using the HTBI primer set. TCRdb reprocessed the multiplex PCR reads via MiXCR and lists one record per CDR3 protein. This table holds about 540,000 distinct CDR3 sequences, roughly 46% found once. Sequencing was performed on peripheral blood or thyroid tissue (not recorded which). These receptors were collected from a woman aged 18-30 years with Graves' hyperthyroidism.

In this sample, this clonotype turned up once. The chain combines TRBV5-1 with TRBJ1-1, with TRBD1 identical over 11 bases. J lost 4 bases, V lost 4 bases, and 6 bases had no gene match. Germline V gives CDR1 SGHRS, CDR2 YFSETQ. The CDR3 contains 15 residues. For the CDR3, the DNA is TGCGCCAGCAGCCCGAGGACAGGGGGCAGCACTGAAGCTTTCTTT. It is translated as CASSPRTGGSTEAFF.

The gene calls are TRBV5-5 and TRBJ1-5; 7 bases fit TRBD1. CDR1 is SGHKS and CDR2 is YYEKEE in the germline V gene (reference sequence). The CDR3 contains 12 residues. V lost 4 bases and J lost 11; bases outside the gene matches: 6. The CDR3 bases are TGTGCCAGCAGCCCTGGGGACAGTACCCAGCATTTT. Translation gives CASSPGDSTQHF.

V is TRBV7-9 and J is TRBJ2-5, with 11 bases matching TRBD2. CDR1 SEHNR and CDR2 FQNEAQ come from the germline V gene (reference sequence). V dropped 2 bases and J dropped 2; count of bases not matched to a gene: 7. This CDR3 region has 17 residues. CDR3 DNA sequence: TGTGCCAGCAGCTTACTAGCGGGAGGCGCAAAGCAAGAGACCCAGTACTTC. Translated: CASSLLAGGAKQETQYF.

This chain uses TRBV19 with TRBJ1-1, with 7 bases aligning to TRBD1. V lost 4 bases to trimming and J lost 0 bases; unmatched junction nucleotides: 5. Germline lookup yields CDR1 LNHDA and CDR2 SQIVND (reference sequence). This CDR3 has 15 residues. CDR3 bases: TGTGCCAGTAGTAGGACAGGCACATTGAACACTGAAGCTTTCTTT. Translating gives CASSRTGTLNTEAFF.

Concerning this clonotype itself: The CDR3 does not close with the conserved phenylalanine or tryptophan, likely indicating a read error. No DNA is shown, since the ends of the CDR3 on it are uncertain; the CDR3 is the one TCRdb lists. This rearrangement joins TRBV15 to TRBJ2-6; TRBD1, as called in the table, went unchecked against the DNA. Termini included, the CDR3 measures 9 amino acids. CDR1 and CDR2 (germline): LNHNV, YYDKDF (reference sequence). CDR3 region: CATSRGQST.

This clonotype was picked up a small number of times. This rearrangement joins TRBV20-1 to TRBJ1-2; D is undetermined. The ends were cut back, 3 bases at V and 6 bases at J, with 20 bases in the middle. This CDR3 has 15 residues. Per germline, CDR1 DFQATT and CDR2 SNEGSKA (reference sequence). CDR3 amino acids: CSASPVGLGKDGYTF. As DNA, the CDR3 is TGCAGTGCTAGTCCCGTCGGGCTGGGTAAAGATGGCTACACCTTC.

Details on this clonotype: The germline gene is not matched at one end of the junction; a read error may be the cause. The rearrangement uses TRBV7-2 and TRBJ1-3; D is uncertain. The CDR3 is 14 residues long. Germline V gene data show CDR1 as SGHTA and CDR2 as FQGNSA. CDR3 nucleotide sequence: TGTGCCAGCAGCAATCGACCTGGCGGAAACACCATATGTTTT. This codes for CASSNRPGGNTICF.